This T cell receptor beta chain was recorded in a study of cytomegalovirus exposure and HLA in healthy donors. Findings of the study overall: Versus the approximately 700-donor mean, an Asian-associated ancestry cluster reportedly showed fewer N-insertions in a later analysis. Per published reports, the classifier diagnosed cytomegalovirus status with high specificity and sensitivity.

V dropped 2 bases and J dropped 9; count of bases not matched to a gene: 4. Germline V lookup: CDR1 SGHRS, CDR2 YFSETQ. This CDR3 is 14 amino acids long. In the PCR, 60 Vbeta and 13 Jbeta primers were used. Clones were read by immunoSEQ multiplex PCR, and TCRdb kept only the in-frame ones, dropping some. This sample carries some 110,000 clones, approximately 82% of them seen once, and the ten largest clones take 2.5%. A word on this clone: Its antigen is as yet unknown.

Sequenced sample: PBMCs. The rearrangement links TRBV5-1 to TRBJ2-1, with TRBD2 matching over 11 bases. This TCR was recovered from a man in his forties in good health and CMV-seronegative. Here the CDR3 reads CASSFSGGAGEQFF. As DNA, the CDR3 is TGCGCCAGCAGCTTTAGCGGGGGGGCCGGTGAGCAGTTCTTC. The full variable domain, its missing parts supplied by reference TRBV5-1 and TRBJ2-1, is KAGVTQTPRYLIKTRGQQVTLSCSPISGHRSVSWYQQTPGQGLQFLFEYFSETQRNKGNFPGRFSGRQFSNSRSEMNVSTLELGDSALYLCASSFSGGAGEQFFGPGTRLTVL.